The 20 T cell receptor beta chains in this list originate from one sample, sequenced in a study of T cells in Graves' hyperthyroidism and ophthalmopathy. RNA transcripts served as the template for amplifying TCR beta CDR3 regions. During a first-round RT-PCR of the TCR CDR3, the HTBI primer set was used. TCRdb re-called the multiplex PCR reads with MiXCR, one entry per CDR3 protein. The profile shows more than 550,000 distinct CDR3 sequences, 45% of them singletons. The specimen was peripheral blood or thyroid tissue (not recorded which). The receptors were gathered from an adult man with Graves' disease, either hyperthyroidism or ophthalmopathy (not recorded which).

The V call is TRBV20-1, the J call TRBJ1-2, with D perhaps matching TRBD1 (6 bases). V lost 3 bases to trimming and J lost 10 bases, with 15 bases between them. Germline loops: CDR1 DFQATT, CDR2 SNEGSKA (reference sequence). The CDR3 loop spans 12 amino acids. The CDR3 DNA sequence: TGCAGTGCTAGGAGGGGGAATTCCGACTACACCTTC. Protein: CSARRGNSDYTF.

This sequence joins TRBV7-2 and TRBJ1-1; 7 nucleotides align to TRBD1. This CDR3 spans 15 amino acids. Germline lookup yields CDR1 SGHTA and CDR2 FQGNSA. The V segment lost 5 bases and the J segment 1 base; nucleotides outside the gene matches: 7. The DNA for the CDR3 is TGTGCCAGCAGCCCAGGGGACAGCAAGAACACTGAAGCTTTCTTT. Its protein product is CASSPGDSKNTEAFF.

This clonotype showed up just once. Relative to the germline gene, one junction end is altered; a read error may explain this. The gene calls are TRBV6-5 and TRBJ1-5, with 7 bases that match TRBD1. There are 13 residues in the CDR3. CDR1 MNHEY and CDR2 SVGAGI come from the germline V gene. The CDR3 sequence is CAISYGGGQPQHF. The CDR3 DNA sequence: TGTGCCATCAGTTACGGAGGGGGCCAGCCCCAGCATTTT.

Only a few counts were recorded for this clonotype. The rearrangement joins TRBV5-1 to TRBJ2-2; possibly TRBD1 for D (6 bases). The CDR3 consists of 16 residues. Trimming removed 4 bases at V and 0 bases at J, with 13 bases between. Germline values: CDR1 SGHRS, CDR2 YFSETQ. CDR3 sequence: CASSPTGTPNTGELFF. DNA of the CDR3: TGCGCCAGCAGCCCCACGGGGACACCGAACACCGGGGAGCTGTTTTTT. The full variable domain, rest sourced from reference TRBV5-1 and TRBJ2-2, is KAGVTQTPRYLIKTRGQQVTLSCSPISGHRSVSWYQQTPGQGLQFLFEYFSETQRNKGNFPGRFSGRQFSNSRSEMNVSTLELGDSALYLCASSPTGTPNTGELFFGEGSRLTVL.

This clonotype was recorded many times. This chain uses TRBV7-2 with TRBJ2-7, with D unresolved. Germline assignment: CDR1 SGHTA and CDR2 FQGNSA. Trimming took 5 bases from V and 3 from J, leaving 14 bases between them. This CDR3 spans 14 amino acids. The CDR3 bases are TGTGCCAGCAGCCCTACAAACGTGGGCTACGAGCAGTACTTC. Translating gives CASSPTNVGYEQYF.

This clonotype was seen many times. The chain couples TRBV10-3 to TRBJ1-2; 9 positions agree with TRBD1. Germline V gene lookup returns CDR1 ENHRY and CDR2 SYGVKD. The ends lost 7 bases at V and 8 bases at J; junction bases unmatched: 11. The CDR3 covers 14 residues. The CDR3 sequence is CAITSDRGNGGYTF. In DNA form, the CDR3 reads TGTGCCATCACTTCGGACAGGGGTAACGGGGGCTACACCTTC.

Comments on this clonotype: A read error may be the cause here, since a much bigger clone is one base away. The chain joins TRBV12-3 or TRBV12-4 to TRBJ2-5; unclear D gene. The length of the CDR3 is 13 residues. With 4 bases removed from V and 6 bases from J, the gap between germline ends came to 12 bases. CDR3 region: CASSYGLQQTQYF. The CDR3 DNA reads as TGTGCCAGCAGTTACGGCCTGCAACAGACCCAGTACTTC.

This clonotype was picked up a small number of times. This chain connects TRBV7-8 to TRBJ1-6; no definite D call. Germline V CDR1 and CDR2: SGHVS, FQNEAQ. The CDR3 length is 17 residues. V lost 5 bases to trimming and J lost 0 bases, with 14 bases between them. The CDR3 loop is CASSLSVRSSYNSPLHF. As DNA, the CDR3 is TGTGCCAGCAGCCTTAGTGTCAGGAGCTCCTATAATTCACCCCTCCACTTT. The whole variable domain, filled in from reference TRBV7-8 and TRBJ1-6, reads GAGVSQSPRYKVAKRGQDVALRCDPISGHVSLFWYQQALGQGPEFLTYFQNEAQLDKSGLPSDRFFAERPEGSVSTLKIQRTQQEDSAVYLCASSLSVRSSYNSPLHFGNGTRLTVT.

The sample holds a few counts of this clonotype. The chain uses TRBV9 and TRBJ2-6, with 8 bases fitting TRBD1. J gave up 2 bases and V 7 bases, and 5 bases lay outside the gene matches. This CDR3 has 15 residues. Germline CDR1 is SGDLS and CDR2 is YYNGEE. The CDR3 DNA reads as TGTGCCAGCTCACCGGACAGGGCTGGGGCCAACGTCCTGACTTTC. Its translation: CASSPDRAGANVLTF.

This clonotype was recorded many times. The chain has TRBV7-2 and TRBJ1-6, with D perhaps TRBD1 (5 bases). With 3 bases removed from V and 10 bases from J, the gap between germline ends came to 16 bases. The CDR3 extends over 15 amino acids. Germline loops: CDR1 SGHTA, CDR2 FQGNSA. CDR3 sequence: CASSLDRVRGSPLHF. CDR3 DNA sequence: TGTGCCAGCAGCTTGGATCGGGTACGGGGCTCACCCCTCCACTTT.

This clonotype has more than one count but fewer than ten. The CDR3 DNA follows: TGTGCCAGCAGTGAAACAGGGATTAATCAGCCCCAGCATTTT. The encoded protein is CASSETGINQPQHF. The genes are TRBV6-6 and TRBJ1-5; a possible D gene is TRBD1 (6 bases). V gave up 5 bases and J gave up 4 bases, with 12 bases separating them. This CDR3 has 14 amino acids. Germline CDR1 reads MNHNY; CDR2 reads SVGAGI (reference sequence).

This chain joins TRBV12-3 or TRBV12-4 and TRBJ2-5; D perhaps matches TRBD2 (5 bases). The CDR3 length is 13 residues. Trimming left V 9 bases short and J 4 bases short, with 15 bases between. CDR3 nucleotide sequence: TGTGCCAGTTCCGGCGGGTCTGTAGAGACCCAGTACTTC. It codes for CASSGGSVETQYF.

The chain combines TRBV29-1 with TRBJ2-7, with D possibly being TRBD2 (6 bases). The V gene's germline CDR1 is SQVTM and CDR2 ANQGSEA. V lost 0 bases and J 3 bases, leaving 18 bases between the germline ends. The CDR3 loop spans 16 amino acids. CDR3 bases: TGCAGCGTTGAAGAGGGGCCGGGGGTCCGATACTACGAGCAGTACTTC. This translates into CSVEEGPGVRYYEQYF.

This clonotype came up once. Relative to the germline gene, one junction end is altered; a read error may explain this. The rearrangement joins TRBV25-1 to TRBJ2-2; D may be TRBD2 (6 bases). Germline CDR1 MGHDK, CDR2 SYGVNS. The CDR3 has 12 residues. The CDR3 nucleotides are TGTGCCAGCAGTGAATTTACCGGGGGGCTGTTTTTT. Protein product: CASSEFTGGLFF. The full variable domain, rest sourced from reference TRBV25-1 and TRBJ2-2, is EADIYQTPRYLVIGTGKKITLECSQTMGHDKMYWYQQDPGMELHLIHYSYGVNSTEKGDLSSESTVSRIRTEHFPLTLESARPSHTSQYLCASSEFTGGLFFGEGSRLTVL.

The V gene is TRBV25-1, the J gene TRBJ1-4; 7 bases are a match to TRBD1. Germline lookup yields CDR1 MGHDK and CDR2 SYGVNS. This CDR3 is 13 amino acids long. With V trimmed by 7 bases and J by 6 bases, 5 bases remained unmatched. DNA for the CDR3: TGTGCCAGCAAACCCCAGGGGGATGAAAAACTGTTTTTT. Its protein is CASKPQGDEKLFF.

Ten or more counts support this clonotype. CDR3 DNA: TGTGCCAGCAGTGAAAGGACACATAACTATGGCTACACCTTC. Its protein product is CASSERTHNYGYTF. The rearrangement links TRBV2 to TRBJ1-2; D perhaps matches TRBD1 (5 bases). Germline V gene lookup returns CDR1 SNHLY and CDR2 FYNNEI. V was trimmed by 2 bases and J by 1 base, leaving 8 bases between them. The length of the CDR3 is 14 residues.

The chain's CDR3 is CSQGRGGDGYTF. In nucleotides, the CDR3 is TGCAGCCAAGGGAGGGGAGGGGATGGCTACACCTTC. The chain recombines TRBV29-1 with TRBJ1-2; a weak D match, TRBD1 (5 bases). Trimming stripped 8 bases from V and 6 bases from J, with 16 bases between. CDR3 length: 12 residues. Germline V gene sequence: CDR1 SQVTM, CDR2 ANQGSEA.

V gene TRBV9 combines with J gene TRBJ1-1; D call uncertain. V was trimmed by 6 bases and J by 6 bases, leaving 18 bases between them. This CDR3 is built from 14 residues. Germline-derived CDR1 and CDR2 are SGDLS and YYNGEE. The chain's CDR3 is CASNSDGETSEAFF. CDR3 bases: TGTGCCAGCAACTCGGACGGAGAAACGTCTGAAGCTTTCTTT.

DNA for the CDR3: TGCAGTGCTAGGTCCATTCTATCCGCCTATGGCTACACCTTC. Translation gives CSARSILSAYGYTF. The chain has TRBV20-1 and TRBJ1-2, with D unclear. CDR3 size: 14 residues. The germline CDR1 and CDR2 sequences are DFQATT and SNEGSKA (reference sequence). Trimming took off 3 bases at V and 4 bases at J, with 15 bases between the two ends.

The table lists this clonotype with a count of one. The V call is TRBV10-3, the J call TRBJ2-5; D possibly corresponds to TRBD1 (5 bases). CDR1 is ENHRY, CDR2 SYGVKD, per germline. CDR3 length equals 13 residues. With 4 bases removed from V and 5 bases from J, the gap between germline ends came to 11 bases. The DNA of the CDR3 is TGTGCCATCAGTGTGGGGCAAACGGAGACCCAGTACTTC. Translated: CAISVGQTETQYF.